These 4 T cell receptor beta chains were sequenced from one sample in a study of cytomegalovirus exposure and HLA in healthy donors. 13 Jbeta primers and 60 Vbeta primers were used for the PCR. This table comes from immunoSEQ multiplex PCR, and its TCRdb copy is limited to in-frame clones, with some not included. The sample lists over 70,000 clones; over 55% were seen once. Sequencing used PBMCs. The receptors come from a woman in her forties or fifties in good health and CMV-seropositive.

The chain combines TRBV28 with TRBJ1-2, with a weak D call TRBD1 (5 bases). Germline V gives CDR1 MDHEN, CDR2 SYDVKM. This CDR3 has 12 residues. Trimming removed 5 bases from V and 5 bases from J, with 9 bases in between. In DNA form, the CDR3 reads TGTGCCAGCAGTGCAGGGCGGTATGGCTACACCTTC. Translated, it gives CASSAGRYGYTF.

V gene TRBV27 combines with J gene TRBJ1-2; 7 bases are a match to TRBD1. CDR1 is MNHEY and CDR2 is SMNVEV in the germline V gene (reference sequence). J gave up 6 bases and V 3 bases, and 13 bases lay outside the gene matches. The CDR3 contains 16 residues. The CDR3 loop is CASSFSRGVGQHGYTF. Written as DNA, the CDR3 is TGTGCCAGCAGTTTTAGTCGGGGAGTGGGACAGCATGGCTACACCTTC.

The rearrangement joins TRBV25-1 to TRBJ2-7, with TRBD2 matching 12 bases. From germline, CDR1 is MGHDK and CDR2 SYGVNS. This CDR3 has 13 amino acids. With 6 bases clipped from V and 3 bases from J, the junction kept 0 bases outside the gene matches. The CDR3 nucleotides read TGTGCCAGCAGACTAGCGGGGGGCTACGAGCAGTACTTC. This encodes CASRLAGGYEQYF.

The chain uses TRBV4-1 and TRBJ1-1; a weak D match, TRBD1 (6 bases). Germline CDR1 is MGHRA and CDR2 is YSYEKL. This CDR3 comprises 14 residues. V lost 0 bases, J lost 3 bases, and 8 bases lay in between. The CDR3 here is CASSQDTGYTEAFF. DNA of the CDR3: TGCGCCAGCAGCCAAGATACAGGGTACACTGAAGCTTTCTTT.